This is a list of T cell receptor beta chains from one sample in a study of Graves' ophthalmopathy and Graves' hyperthyroidism. MiXCR was run by TCRdb on the multiplex PCR reads, yielding one entry per CDR3 protein. The top ten hold approximately 9.6% of the sample, which has about 210,000 distinct CDR3 sequences, roughly 29% seen once. Sequencing input: peripheral blood. The receptor set was obtained from a man aged 45-65 years with Graves' ophthalmopathy. Each CDR3 is given with its conserved first and last residue. The order of the fields is clone size, J gene, CDR3 length, V gene, D gene, CDR3 DNA, CDR3 protein. The D gene is left open where the match is weak. Clone size, where shown, is once, few, many, or a class for clones that have expanded.

.,TRBJ2-7,13,TRBV12-3/TRBV12-4,.,TGTGCCAGCAGTATATACAGCCGCTACGAGCAGTACTTC,CASSIYSRYEQYF
many,TRBJ2-5,16,TRBV6-5,TRBD2,TGTGCCAGCAGTTATCCCGGACTAGCGGGAGACGAGACCCAGTACTTC,CASSYPGLAGDETQYF
many,TRBJ2-7,18,TRBV11-2,TRBD1,TGTGCCAGCAGCCCACCCCCGGGACAGGGTCCGGCCAGCCACGAGCAGTACTTC,CASSPPPGQGPASHEQYF
.,TRBJ1-1,15,TRBV12-3/TRBV12-4,.,TGTGCCAGCAGTCCCCGGATCGTGAGAGGCACTGAAGCTTTCTTT,CASSPRIVRGTEAFF
many,TRBJ2-7,13,TRBV12-3/TRBV12-4,.,TGTGCCAGCAGTTTACAGGTCGCGTACGAGCAGTACTTC,CASSLQVAYEQYF
many,TRBJ1-1,14,TRBV12-5,.,TGTGCTAGTGGTTTGGGGACGGGTAACACTGAAGCTTTCTTT,CASGLGTGNTEAFF
many,TRBJ2-7,16,TRBV11-2,TRBD1,TGTGCCAGCATCATAAACTGGGACAGACCCTCCTACGAGCAGTACTTC,CASIINWDRPSYEQYF
.,TRBJ1-1,14,TRBV11-2,.,TGTGCCAGCAGCTTATCCCCGATGAACACTGAAGCTTTCTTT,CASSLSPMNTEAFF
.,TRBJ1-2,14,TRBV11-2,TRBD1,TGTGCCAGCAGCTTGAAGCAGGGGGCGGGCGGCTACACCTTC,CASSLKQGAGGYTF
.,TRBJ1-5,14,TRBV19,.,TGTGCCAGTAGTTTAACACTGGACAATCAGCCCCAGCATTTT,CASSLTLDNQPQHF
many,TRBJ2-2,16,TRBV6-5,TRBD2,TGTGCCAGCAGTTACCGGACTAGCGGGAGTCCCGGGGAGCTGTTTTTT,CASSYRTSGSPGELFF
many,TRBJ1-2,14,TRBV7-2,.,TGTGCCAGCAGCTTAGCGCGGTCGGTTGAGGGCTACACCTTC,CASSLARSVEGYTF
many,TRBJ1-2,13,TRBV28,.,TGTGCCAGCGTTAGGGGGGGGATAGATGGCTACACCTTC,CASVRGGIDGYTF
once,TRBJ2-4,14,TRBV28,.,TGTGCCGGCATAGGAGGTCTAGCCAAAAACATTCAGTACTTC,CAGIGGLAKNIQYF
many,TRBJ2-7,16,TRBV6-2/TRBV6-3,.,TGTGCCAGCAGTTACTCGATATTTGGGACGAAGTACGAGCAGTACTTC,CASSYSIFGTKYEQYF
.,TRBJ2-7,16,TRBV11-2,TRBD2,TGTGCCAGCAGCTTAGTCAGCGGGAGAGTCTCCTACGAGCAGTACTTC,CASSLVSGRVSYEQYF
few,TRBJ1-2,13,TRBV28,.,TGTGCCAGCAGTTTCCCCATTTTCAACGGCTACACCTTC,CASSFPIFNGYTF
many,TRBJ1-1,12,TRBV6-5,.,TGTGCCAGCAGTTACTCGAACACTGAAGCTTTCTTT,CASSYSNTEAFF